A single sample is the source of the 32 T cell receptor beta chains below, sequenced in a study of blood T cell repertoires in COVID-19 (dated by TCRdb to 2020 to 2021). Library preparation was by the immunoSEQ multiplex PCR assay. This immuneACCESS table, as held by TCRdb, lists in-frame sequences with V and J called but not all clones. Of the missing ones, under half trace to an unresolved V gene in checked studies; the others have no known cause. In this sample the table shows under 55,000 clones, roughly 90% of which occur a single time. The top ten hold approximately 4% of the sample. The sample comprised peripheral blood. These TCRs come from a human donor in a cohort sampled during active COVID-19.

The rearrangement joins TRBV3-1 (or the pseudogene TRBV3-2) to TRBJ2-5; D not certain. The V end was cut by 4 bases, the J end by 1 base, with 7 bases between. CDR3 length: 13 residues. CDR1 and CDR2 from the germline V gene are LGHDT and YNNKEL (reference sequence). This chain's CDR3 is CASSPSLQETQYF. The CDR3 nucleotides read TGTGCCAGCAGCCCCTCTCTCCAAGAGACCCAGTACTTC.

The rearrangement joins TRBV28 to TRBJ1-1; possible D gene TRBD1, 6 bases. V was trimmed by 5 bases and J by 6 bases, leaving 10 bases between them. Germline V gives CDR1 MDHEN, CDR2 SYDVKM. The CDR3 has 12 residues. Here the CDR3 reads CASSTGYPEAFF. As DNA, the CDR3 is TGTGCCAGCAGTACAGGGTACCCTGAAGCTTTCTTT.

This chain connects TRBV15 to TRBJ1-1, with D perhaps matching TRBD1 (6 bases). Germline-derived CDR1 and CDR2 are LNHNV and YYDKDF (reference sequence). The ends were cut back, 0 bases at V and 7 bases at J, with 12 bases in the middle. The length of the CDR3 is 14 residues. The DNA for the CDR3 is TGTGCCACCAGCAGAGACAGGGGAGCAAATGAAGCTTTCTTT. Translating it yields CATSRDRGANEAFF. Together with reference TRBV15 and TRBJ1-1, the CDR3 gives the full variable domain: DAMVIQNPRYQVTQFGKPVTLSCSQTLNHNVMYWYQQKSSQAPKLLFHYYDKDFNNEADTPDNFQSRRPNTSFCFLDIRSPGLGDTAMYLCATSRDRGANEAFFGQGTRLTVV.

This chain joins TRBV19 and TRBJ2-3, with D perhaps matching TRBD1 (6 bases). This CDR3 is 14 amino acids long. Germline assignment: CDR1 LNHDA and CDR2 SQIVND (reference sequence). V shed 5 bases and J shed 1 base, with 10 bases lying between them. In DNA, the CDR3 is TGTGCCAGTAGTTCAACAGGGCGCACAGATACGCAGTATTTT. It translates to CASSSTGRTDTQYF.

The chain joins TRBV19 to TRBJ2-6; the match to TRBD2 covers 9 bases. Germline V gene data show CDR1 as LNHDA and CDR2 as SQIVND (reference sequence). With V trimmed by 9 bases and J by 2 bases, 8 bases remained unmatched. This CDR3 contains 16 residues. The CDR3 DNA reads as TGTGCCAGCCGATTAGCGGGAGCTGCTGGGGCCAACGTCCTGACTTTC. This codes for CASRLAGAAGANVLTF.

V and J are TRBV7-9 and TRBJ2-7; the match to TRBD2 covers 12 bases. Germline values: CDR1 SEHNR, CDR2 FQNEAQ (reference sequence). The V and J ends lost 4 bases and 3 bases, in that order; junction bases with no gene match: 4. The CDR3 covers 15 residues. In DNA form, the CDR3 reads TGTGCCAGCAGCTCTAGCGGGAGGGCCCTCTACGAGCAGTACTTC. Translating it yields CASSSSGRALYEQYF.

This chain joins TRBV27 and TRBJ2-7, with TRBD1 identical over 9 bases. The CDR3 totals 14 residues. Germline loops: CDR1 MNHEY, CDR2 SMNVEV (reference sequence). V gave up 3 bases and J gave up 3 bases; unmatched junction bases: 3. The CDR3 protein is CASSFPDRGYEQYF. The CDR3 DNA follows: TGTGCCAGCAGTTTCCCGGACAGGGGCTACGAGCAGTACTTC.

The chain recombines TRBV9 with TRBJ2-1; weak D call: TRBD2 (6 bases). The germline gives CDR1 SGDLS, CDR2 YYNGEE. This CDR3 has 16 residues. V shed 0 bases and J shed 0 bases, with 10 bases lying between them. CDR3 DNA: TGTGCCAGCAGCGTAGTGGACGGGAGCTCCTACAATGAGCAGTTCTTC. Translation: CASSVVDGSSYNEQFF.

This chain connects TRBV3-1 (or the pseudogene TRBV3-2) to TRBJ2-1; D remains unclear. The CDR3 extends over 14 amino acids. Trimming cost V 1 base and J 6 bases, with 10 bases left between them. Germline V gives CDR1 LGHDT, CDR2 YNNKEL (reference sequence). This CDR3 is CASSQGRPINEQFF. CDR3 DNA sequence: TGTGCCAGCAGCCAAGGGCGGCCAATCAATGAGCAGTTCTTC.

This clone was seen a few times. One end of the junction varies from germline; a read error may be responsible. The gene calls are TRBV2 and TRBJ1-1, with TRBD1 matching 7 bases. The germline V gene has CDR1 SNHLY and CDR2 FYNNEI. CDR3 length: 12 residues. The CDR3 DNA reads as TGTGCCAGCAGTGGGGACAGCCCGCGGATATTTTTT. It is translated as CASSGDSPRIFF.

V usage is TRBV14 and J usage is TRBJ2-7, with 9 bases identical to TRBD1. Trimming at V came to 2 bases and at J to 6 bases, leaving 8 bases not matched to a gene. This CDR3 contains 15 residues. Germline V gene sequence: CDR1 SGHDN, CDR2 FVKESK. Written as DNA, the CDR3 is TGTGCCAGCAGCCAAAGACTCGGACAGGGGCCCGAGCAGTACTTC. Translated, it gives CASSQRLGQGPEQYF. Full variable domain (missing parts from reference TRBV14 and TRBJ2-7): EAGVTQFPSHSVIEKGQTVTLRCDPISGHDNLYWYRRVMGKEIKFLLHFVKESKQDESGMPNNRFLAERTGGTYSTLKVQPAELEDSGVYFCASSQRLGQGPEQYFGPGTRLTVT.

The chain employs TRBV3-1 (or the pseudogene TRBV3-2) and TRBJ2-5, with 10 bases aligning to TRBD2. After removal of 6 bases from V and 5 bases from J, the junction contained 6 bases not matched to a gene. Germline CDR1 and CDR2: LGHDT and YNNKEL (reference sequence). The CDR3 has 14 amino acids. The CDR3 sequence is CASSEAGGRETQYF. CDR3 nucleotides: TGTGCCAGCAGTGAAGCGGGAGGGAGGGAGACCCAGTACTTC.

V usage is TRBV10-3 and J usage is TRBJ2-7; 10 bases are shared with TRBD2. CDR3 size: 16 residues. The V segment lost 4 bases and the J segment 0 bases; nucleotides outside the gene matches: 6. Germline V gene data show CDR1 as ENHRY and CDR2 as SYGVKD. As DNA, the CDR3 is TGTGCCATCAGTGCCAGCGGGAGGGCCAGCTCCTACGAGCAGTACTTC. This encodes CAISASGRASSYEQYF.

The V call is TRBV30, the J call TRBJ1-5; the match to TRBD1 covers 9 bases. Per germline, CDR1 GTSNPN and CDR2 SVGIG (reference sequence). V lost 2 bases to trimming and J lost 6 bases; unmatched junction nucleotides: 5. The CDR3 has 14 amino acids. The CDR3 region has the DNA TGTGCCTGGAGTCCACAGGGGGCAGGTCAGCCCCAGCATTTT. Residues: CAWSPQGAGQPQHF.

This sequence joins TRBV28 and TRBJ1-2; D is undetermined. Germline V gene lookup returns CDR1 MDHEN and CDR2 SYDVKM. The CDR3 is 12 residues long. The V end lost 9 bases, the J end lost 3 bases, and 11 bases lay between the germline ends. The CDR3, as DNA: TGTGCCAGTAAAGAGGTGGACTATGGCTACACCTTC. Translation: CASKEVDYGYTF.

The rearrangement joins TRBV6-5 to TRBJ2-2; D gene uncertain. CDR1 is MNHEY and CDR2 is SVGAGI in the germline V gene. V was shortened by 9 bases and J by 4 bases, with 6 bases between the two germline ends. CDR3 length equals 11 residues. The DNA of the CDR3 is TGTGCCAGTACAGCCACCGGGGAGCTGTTTTTT. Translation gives CASTATGELFF.

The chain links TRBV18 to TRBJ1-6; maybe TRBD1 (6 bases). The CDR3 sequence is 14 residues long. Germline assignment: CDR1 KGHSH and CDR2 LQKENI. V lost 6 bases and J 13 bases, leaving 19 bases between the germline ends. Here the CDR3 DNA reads TGTGCCAGCTCGCCCGGGACAAGCGGTGCTCCCCTCCACTTT. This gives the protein CASSPGTSGAPLHF. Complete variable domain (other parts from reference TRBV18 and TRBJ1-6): NAGVMQNPRHLVRRRGQEARLRCSPMKGHSHVYWYRQLPEEGLKFMVYLQKENIIDESGMPKERFSAEFPKEGPSILRIQQVVRGDSAAYFCASSPGTSGAPLHFGNGTRLTVT.

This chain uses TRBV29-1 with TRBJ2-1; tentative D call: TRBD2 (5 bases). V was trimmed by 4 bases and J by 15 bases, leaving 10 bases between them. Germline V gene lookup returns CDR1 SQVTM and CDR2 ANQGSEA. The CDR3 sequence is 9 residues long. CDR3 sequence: CSVGEFRFF. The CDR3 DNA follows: TGCAGCGTTGGGGAGTTTCGGTTCTTC.

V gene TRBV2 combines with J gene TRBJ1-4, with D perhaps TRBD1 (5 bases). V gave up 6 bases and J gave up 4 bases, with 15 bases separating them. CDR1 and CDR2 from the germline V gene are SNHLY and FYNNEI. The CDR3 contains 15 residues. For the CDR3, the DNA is TGTGCCAGCAGCTCTAACGGGGGGGTTAATGAAAAACTGTTTTTT. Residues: CASSSNGGVNEKLFF.

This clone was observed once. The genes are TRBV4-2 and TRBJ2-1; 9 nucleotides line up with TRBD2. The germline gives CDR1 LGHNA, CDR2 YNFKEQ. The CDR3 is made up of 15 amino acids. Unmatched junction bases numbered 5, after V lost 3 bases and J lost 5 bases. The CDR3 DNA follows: TGTGCCAGCAGCCACAGACTAGCGGCTGACAATGAGCAGTTCTTC. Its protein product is CASSHRLAADNEQFF.

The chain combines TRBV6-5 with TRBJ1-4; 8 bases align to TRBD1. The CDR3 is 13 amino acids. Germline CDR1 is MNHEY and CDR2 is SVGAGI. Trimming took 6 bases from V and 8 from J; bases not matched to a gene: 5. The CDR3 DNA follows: TGTGCCAGCAGCCGGGACAGGTACGAAAAACTGTTTTTT. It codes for CASSRDRYEKLFF.

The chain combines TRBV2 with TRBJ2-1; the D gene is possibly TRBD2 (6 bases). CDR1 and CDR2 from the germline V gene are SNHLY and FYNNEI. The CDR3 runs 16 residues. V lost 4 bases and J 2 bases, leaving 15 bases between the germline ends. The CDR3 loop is CASSGTGTFPYNEQFF. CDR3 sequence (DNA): TGTGCCAGCAGTGGAACCGGGACTTTTCCCTACAATGAGCAGTTCTTC.

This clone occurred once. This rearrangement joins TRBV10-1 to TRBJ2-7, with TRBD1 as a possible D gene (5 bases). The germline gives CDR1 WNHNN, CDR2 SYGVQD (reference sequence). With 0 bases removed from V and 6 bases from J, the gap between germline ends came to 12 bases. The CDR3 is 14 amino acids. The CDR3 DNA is TGCGCCAGCAGTGAGTCGGGGCTACCCTCCGAGCAGTACTTC. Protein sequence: CASSESGLPSEQYF.

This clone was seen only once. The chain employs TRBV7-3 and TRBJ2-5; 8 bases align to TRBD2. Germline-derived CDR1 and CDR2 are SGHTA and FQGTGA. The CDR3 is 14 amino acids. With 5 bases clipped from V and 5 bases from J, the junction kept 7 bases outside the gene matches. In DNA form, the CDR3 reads TGTGCCAGCAGCCCCCAGCGGGAGAGTGAGACCCAGTACTTC. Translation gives CASSPQRESETQYF.

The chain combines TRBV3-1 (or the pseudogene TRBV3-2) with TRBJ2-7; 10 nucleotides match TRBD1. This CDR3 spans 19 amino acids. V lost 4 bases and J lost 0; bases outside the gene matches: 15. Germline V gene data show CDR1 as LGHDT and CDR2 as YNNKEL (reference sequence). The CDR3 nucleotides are TGTGCCAGCAGCCCCCGGACAGGGACAGGGGCATGGAGCTCCTACGAGCAGTACTTC. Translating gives CASSPRTGTGAWSSYEQYF.

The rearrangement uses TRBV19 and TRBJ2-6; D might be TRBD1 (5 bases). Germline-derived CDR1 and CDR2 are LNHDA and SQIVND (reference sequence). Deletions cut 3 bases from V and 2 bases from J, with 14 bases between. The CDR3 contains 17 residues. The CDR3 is CASSIGTGQAGANVLTF. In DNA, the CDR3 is TGTGCCAGTAGTATTGGTACAGGCCAGGCTGGGGCCAACGTCCTGACTTTC.

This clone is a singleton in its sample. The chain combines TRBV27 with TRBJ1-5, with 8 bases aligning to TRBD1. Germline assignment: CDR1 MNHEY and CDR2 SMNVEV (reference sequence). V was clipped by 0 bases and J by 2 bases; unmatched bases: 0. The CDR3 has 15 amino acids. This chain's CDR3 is CASSLSDRGNQPQHF. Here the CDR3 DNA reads TGTGCCAGCAGTTTATCGGACAGGGGCAATCAGCCCCAGCATTTT.

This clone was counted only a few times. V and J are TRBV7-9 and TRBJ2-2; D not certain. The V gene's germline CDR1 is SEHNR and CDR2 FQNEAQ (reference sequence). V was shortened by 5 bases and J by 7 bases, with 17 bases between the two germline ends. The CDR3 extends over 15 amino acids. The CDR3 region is CASSLRGAVVGELFF. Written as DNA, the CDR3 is TGTGCCAGCAGCCTGCGAGGTGCGGTAGTCGGGGAGCTGTTTTTT.

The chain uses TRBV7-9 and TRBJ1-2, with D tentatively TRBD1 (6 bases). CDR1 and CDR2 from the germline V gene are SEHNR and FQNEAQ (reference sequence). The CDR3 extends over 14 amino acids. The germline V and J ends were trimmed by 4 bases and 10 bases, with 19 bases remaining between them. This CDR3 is CASSYSFQGQLYTF. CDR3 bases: TGTGCCAGCAGCTATTCTTTTCAGGGGCAGCTCTACACCTTC.

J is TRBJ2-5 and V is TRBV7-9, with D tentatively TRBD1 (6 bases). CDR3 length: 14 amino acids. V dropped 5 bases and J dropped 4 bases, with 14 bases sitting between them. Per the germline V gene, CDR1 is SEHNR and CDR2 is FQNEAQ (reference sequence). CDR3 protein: CASSRGRGTETQYF. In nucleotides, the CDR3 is TGTGCCAGCAGCCGCGGCAGGGGCACAGAGACCCAGTACTTC. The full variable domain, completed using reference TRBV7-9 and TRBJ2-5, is DTGVSQNPRHKITKRGQNVTFRCDPISEHNRLYWYRQTLGQGPEFLTYFQNEAQLEKSRLLSDRFSAERPKGSFSTLEIQRTEQGDSAMYLCASSRGRGTETQYFGPGTRLLVL.

CDR3 sequence (DNA): TGTGCCAGCTCACCACCGTCACTAGCGGGAGTAGAGACCCAGTACTTC. Its protein product is CASSPPSLAGVETQYF. The chain carries TRBV18 and TRBJ2-5; TRBD2 aligns across 11 bases. The CDR3 has 16 amino acids. With 0 bases clipped from V and 4 bases from J, the junction kept 4 bases outside the gene matches. Germline loops: CDR1 KGHSH, CDR2 LQKENI.

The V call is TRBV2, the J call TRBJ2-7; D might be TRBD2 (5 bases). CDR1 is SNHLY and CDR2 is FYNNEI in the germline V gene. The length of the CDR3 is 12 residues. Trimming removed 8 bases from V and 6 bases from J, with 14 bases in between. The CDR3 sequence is CASSPRGSEQYV. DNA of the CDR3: TGTGCCAGCTCCCCTCGGGGAAGCGAGCAGTACGTC.